Given below is one TCR beta chain in context. Its antigen is still unknown. This record belongs to a study of beta chain features in type 1 diabetes. Sort purity for all populations was recorded as exceeding 98%. Overall study results and limits: All four CD4+ subsets from Type 1 diabetes patients carried moderately but significantly shorter TCRB CDR3s.

V was clipped by 2 bases and J by 4 bases, with 14 bases between them. CDR1 is MNHNY and CDR2 is SVGAGI in the germline V gene (reference sequence). This CDR3 has 15 amino acids. Of the isolated RNA, all was reverse transcribed, and so the sequenced material was expressed TCRB transcripts. Sequencing used immunoSEQ multiplex PCR; TCRdb keeps in-frame clones, though not all of them. Of under 20,000 clones in the sample, roughly 72% were seen once. The chain recombines TRBV6-6 with TRBJ1-1, with D possibly matching TRBD1 (5 bases). The sequence was collected from a young man with type 1 diabetes. What was sequenced was stem cell memory CD4+ T cells from blood. CDR3 sequence reads: CASSYTTSGVTEAFF. The CDR3 DNA is TGTGCCAGCAGTTACACGACGTCGGGGGTCACTGAAGCTTTCTTT.